The text below deals with one T cell receptor (beta chain). Its antigen target is currently unknown. Base qualities are not at hand, and no much larger clone is one base apart. The CDR3 starts with the cysteine, ends with the phenylalanine, and has 14 residues. Only the CDR3 DNA stays, 42 bases, in frame from base 1. Trimming removed 3 bases from V and 0 bases from J; the gene matches leave 2 bases unexplained. In the germline V gene, CDR1 corresponds to SGHNT and CDR2 to YENEEA. These data originate in a study of vaccination effects on CD4 cells after COVID-19 (dated by TCRdb to between 2021 and 2024). About the investigation overall: Two doses of either the BNT162b2 or the mRNA-1273 mRNA SARS-CoV-2 vaccine were administered to participants. In a couple of convalescent patients, pre-vaccine samples were collected 16 days and one week ahead of the first dose, 142 and 148 days after COVID-19 diagnosis. In both COVID-19 convalescent patients and infection-naive vaccine recipients, the study compared SARS-CoV-2 spike-specific CD4+ TCR repertoires from before mRNA vaccination with those from after it. Altogether, some ten COVID-19 convalescent patients and 4 SARS-CoV-2-naive healthy vaccine recipients made up the full study. Cultures from other donors in the study were sequenced using the Oncomine TCR Beta short-read assay on an Illumina iSeq 100.

Overall study outcomes, separate from this receptor: Limitations of the study were the small number of convalescent patients and the absence of early post-infection timepoints. In convalescent patients, the post-vaccine spike-reactive repertoire consisted mainly of new vaccine-induced clones, largely distinct from infection-induced clones. Marked clonal contraction was observed in both infection-induced and vaccine-induced clones at late post-vaccination timepoints, consistent with waning T cell responses.

In the ViraFEST assay, PBMC were stimulated with viral peptide pools, and TCR sequencing was then used to find antigen-specific CD4+ T cell clonotypes based on their expansion. After more than nine days of culture, CD4+ T cells were isolated with the EasySep CD4+ T cell isolation kit. PCR-confirmed SARS-CoV-2 infection had occurred in convalescent patients between March and December 2020, before the Alpha, Beta and Delta variants emerged in the United States. Some 2 million PBMC per well were cultured with 8.5 to 10 ug/ml peptides in IMDM containing around 5.3% human AB serum, about 9 IU/ml IL-2 and gentamicin. An HIV-1 Nef peptide pool was used as the negative control culture condition. Half of the culture medium was replaced with fresh IL-2-containing medium on days 3 and 7. Unless otherwise noted, each peptide stimulation condition was cultured in triplicate wells. PBMC were separated from whole blood using Ficoll-Paque Plus gradient centrifugation and were then either cryopreserved at -140C or used fresh. Genomic DNA was extracted from cultured CD4+ T cells with the QIAamp micro DNA kit.

Libraries were constructed by the immunoSEQ multiplex PCR assay. DNA from the cultured and isolated CD4+ T cells underwent TCR beta CDR3 sequencing. Processing in the source paper ran as follows. Non-productive TCR sequences were removed, reads were trimmed to the CDR3 region, and CDR3s of at least 7 amino acids were retained. Antigen-specific clonotypes were identified with the MANAFEST web app by comparing expansion in peptide wells against reference cultures. Positive clones required FDR<0.05 expansion versus reference and all other wells, odds ratio above 5, and frequency above 0.1% in two replicate wells. Clonotypes significantly expanded in SARS-CoV-2 spike wells and in at least one common cold coronavirus spike condition were defined as cross-reactive. Using the stringdist R package, CDR3 similarity was measured by Levenshtein distance, and unrooted trees were constructed with ape in R 3.6.1. As stored in TCRdb, this immuneACCESS dataset retains in-frame rearrangements with V and J assigned. A fraction of the clones does not appear; measured against another copy, unresolved V genes explain less than half of the discrepancy, and the remainder lacks a known reason. V, J and clone size were drawn from that table, and D and trimming were deduced from the DNA. Present in this sample are 63,000 or so clones, 73% of which were seen just once. Less than 5.5% of the sample belongs to the ten largest clones.

The source material was CD4+ T cells from PBMCs cultured with HIV peptides, sampled before COVID-19 vaccination. The cell subset or site label of this sample denotes: HIV-1 Nef peptide pool negative control/reference culture. The V and J segments used are TRBV11-3 and TRBJ2-7; 7 bases in the middle match TRBD1. The origin of this receptor is a human donor who had a prior SARS-CoV-2 infection. The CDR3 reads as follows: CASSFGQDSYEQYF. The DNA sequence reads TGTGCCAGCAGCTTCGGACAGGACTCCTACGAGCAGTACTTC.